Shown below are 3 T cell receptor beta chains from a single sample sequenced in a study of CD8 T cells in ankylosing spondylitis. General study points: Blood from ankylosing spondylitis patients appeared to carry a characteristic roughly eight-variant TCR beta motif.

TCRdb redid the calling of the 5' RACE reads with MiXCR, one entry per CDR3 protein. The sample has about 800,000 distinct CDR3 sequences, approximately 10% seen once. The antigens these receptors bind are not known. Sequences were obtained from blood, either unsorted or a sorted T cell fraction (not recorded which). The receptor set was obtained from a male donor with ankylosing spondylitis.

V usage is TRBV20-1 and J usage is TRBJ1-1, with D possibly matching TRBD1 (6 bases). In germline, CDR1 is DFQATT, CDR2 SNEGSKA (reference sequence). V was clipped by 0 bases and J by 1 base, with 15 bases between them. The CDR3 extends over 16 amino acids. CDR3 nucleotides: TGCAGTGCTAGAGATCTCCGGACAGTGAGGAACACTGAAGCTTTCTTT. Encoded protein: CSARDLRTVRNTEAFF.

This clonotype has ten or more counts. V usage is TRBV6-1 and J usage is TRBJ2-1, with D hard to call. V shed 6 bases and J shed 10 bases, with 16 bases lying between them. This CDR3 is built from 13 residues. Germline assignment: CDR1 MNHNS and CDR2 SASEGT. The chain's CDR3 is CASSPWGLGEQFF. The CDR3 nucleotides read TGTGCCAGCAGCCCCTGGGGTTTAGGAGAGCAGTTCTTC.

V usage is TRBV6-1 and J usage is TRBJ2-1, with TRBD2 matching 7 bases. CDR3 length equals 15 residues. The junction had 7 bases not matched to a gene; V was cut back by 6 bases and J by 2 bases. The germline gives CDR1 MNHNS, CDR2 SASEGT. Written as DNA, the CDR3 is TGTGCCAGCAGCGTAGCGGGTGTCACCTACAATGAGCAGTTCTTC. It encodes CASSVAGVTYNEQFF.